This record concerns one T cell receptor beta chain sequence. Its antigen is undetermined. This sample was included in a study of CD8 T cells in ankylosing spondylitis. The CDR3 totals 16 residues. V lost 1 base and J lost 2, with 15 bases in between. The germline CDR1 and CDR2 sequences are MNHEY and SVGAGI. The study, taken as a whole, reports: Within matched ankylosing spondylitis synovial fluid, disease-linked clones were reportedly significantly enriched. Among TCR beta sequences, a motif of under ten highly homologous variants appeared characteristic of ankylosing spondylitis blood.

Molecular-barcoded quantitative 5'-RACE produced these TCR beta libraries. TCRdb redid the calling of the 5' RACE reads with MiXCR, one entry per CDR3 protein. This sample has some 840,000 distinct CDR3 sequences; 12% occur once, and the top ten carry less than 0.65%. Sample: blood, either unsorted or a sorted T cell fraction (not recorded which). The sequence derives from a male donor with ankylosing spondylitis. The chain links TRBV6-5 to TRBJ2-7; the D gene is possibly TRBD2 (6 bases). CDR3 sequence (DNA): TGTGCCAGCAGTTACTTACCGGGGACGGGAGCCTACGAGCAGTACTTC. It yields the protein CASSYLPGTGAYEQYF.